By share, the clone carrying this T cell receptor beta chain ranks as medium-sized. What it binds is unknown. Each gene name is a mouse one. The sequence runs out 4 residues before the end of the CDR3; the remainder is reconstructed from the germline J gene. cDNA serving as the sequencing template came from extracted, reverse transcribed RNA. Clones were sequenced by immunoSEQ multiplex PCR, and TCRdb holds only the in-frame ones, with some missing. Singletons are absent from the sample, which has some 1,100 clones. The CDR3 sequence is 13 residues long. CDR1 LGHNA and CDR2 YNLKQL come from the germline V gene (reference sequence). As for time point: mouse skin at time of skin grafting. The authors biopsied recipient mouse skin at grafting and 3 and 6 weeks afterward. The data derive from a study of CD8+ T cells in alopecia areata. In the study overall: Roughly 6-10-week-old female C3H/HeJ mice were grafted with skin from spontaneously alopecic approximately 6-12-month-old C3H/HeJ graft donors.

Whole-study results and caveats: Across lesional scalp, and particularly alopecia totalis/universalis, clonality surpassed that of normal scalp. Patients showed less clear TCR sequence sharing than mice, possibly partly because of HLA diversity.

The sample consisted of skin, taken at week 0. This receptor was taken from a C3H/HeJ mouse with alopecia areata. The MHC haplotype of the strain is H2-k. The V call is TRBV5, the J call TRBJ2-4, with TRBD2 as a possible D gene (5 bases). CDR3 amino acids: CASSQVLENTLYF. The CDR3 bases that were read are TGTGCCAGCAGCCAAGTACTGGAAAAC.